This TCR beta chain was recorded in a study of blood T cell repertoires in COVID-19. In the study overall: The samples span acute and convalescent COVID-19 from the United States, Italy and Spain. Nucleic acid was either cDNA or gDNA, and it came from T cells, B-cell-depleted T cells, or PBMCs.

Patients in Seattle were enrolled during active infection, then followed longitudinally. The data were produced by immunoSEQ multiplex PCR, yet TCRdb's version contains in-frame clones alone and is incomplete. Here the sample spans approximately 480,000 clones, 89% being singletons. The germline CDR1 and CDR2 sequences are MDHEN and SYDVKM. V shed 3 bases, J shed 5 bases, and the junction held 4 bases outside the gene matches. The CDR3 is made up of 14 amino acids. A single count supports this clone. V and J are TRBV28 and TRBJ1-5; 7 bases are shared with TRBD1. Sequenced sample: peripheral blood. The sequence was obtained from a man aged 18 to 30 with COVID-19, enrolled during active disease. Written as DNA, the CDR3 is TGTGCCAGCAGTTTTTCAGGGGGGTATCAGCCCCAGCATTTT. Encoded protein: CASSFSGGYQPQHF.